The clone carrying this T cell receptor (beta chain) was observed once. What it recognizes is unknown. The record originates from a study of siplizumab effects on memory and regulatory T cells. Findings of the study overall: Siplizumab significantly brought down the alloreactive sequences that trace back to unstimulated CD4+ memory cells. Naive T cells seemed more diverse than memory cells and seemed major alloresponse contributors. The authors did not confirm suppressive function in proliferating Tregs from siplizumab cultures. Among alloreactive clones, only a minor fraction mapped to unstimulated subsets.

Assay: immunoSEQ multiplex PCR; the TCRdb copy retains only in-frame clones and omits some. The sample carries 50,000 to 60,000 clones, roughly 87% recorded once. CDR3 size: 16 residues. Germline V CDR1 and CDR2: SQVTM, ANQGSEA. Trimming stripped 6 bases from V and 1 base from J, with 16 bases between. The TCR sequence derives from a human donor in good health. The sequenced sample consisted of naive CD8+ T cells sorted from blood. The genes are TRBV29-1 and TRBJ2-6; D may be TRBD1 (6 bases). The CDR3 protein is CSVETQGRSGANVLTF. DNA for the CDR3: TGCAGCGTCGAAACACAGGGTCGTTCTGGGGCCAACGTCCTGACTTTC.